This T cell receptor (beta chain) was sequenced for a study of T cells after yellow fever vaccination. This clonotype has just a few counts. Its cognate antigen is unknown. Study-wide points: The booster response re-showed most primary clones: roughly 97% CD4, around 85% CD8. The study found a weaker secondary response that peaked faster, day 5 versus 15. Abundant clonotypes (contaminants from the bulk population) could be present in FACS-sorted repertoires.

Trimming took 6 bases from V and 2 from J, leaving 19 bases between them. Germline loops: CDR1 SQVTM, CDR2 ANQGSEA. This CDR3 contains 15 residues. By 5'RACE template switching, TCR cDNA was produced, with a universal primer site and UMIs added in the process. Each CDR3 protein gets one entry after TCRdb re-called the 5' RACE reads with MiXCR. The data hold about 630,000 distinct CDR3 sequences, with roughly 12% observed a single time. The sequence was collected from a man aged 30 to 45 who received the YFV17D yellow fever vaccine. Sequencing used PBMCs, obtained on the day of the yellow fever booster vaccination. The chain is built from TRBV29-1 and TRBJ2-5; tentatively, D is TRBD1 (7 bases). CDR3: CSVANRGAGQETQYF. CDR3 nucleotide sequence: TGCAGCGTGGCAAACAGGGGCGCGGGGCAAGAGACCCAGTACTTC.